The text below deals with one T cell receptor beta chain. Which antigen it targets is not known. The input lacks base qualities; no much larger clone sits a single base away. Trimming leaves V shorter by 2 bases and J shorter by 2 bases, with the junction holding 1 base beyond the gene matches. From its cysteine to its phenylalanine, the CDR3 spans 14 amino acids. Only the CDR3 part of the read is kept: 42 bases, read in frame from the first base. Based on the germline V gene, the CDR1 and CDR2 sequences are SGDLS and YYNGEE. Library creation used the immunoSEQ multiplex PCR assay. The multiplex PCR relied on a mix of 60 forward primers for TCR Vbeta segments and 13 reverse primers for TCR Jbeta segments. The CDR3 region of rearranged TCR beta genes was amplified from genomic DNA by a multiplex PCR assay. Amplified TCR beta libraries were sequenced as 87-base-pair reads on the Illumina HiSeq System. In the authors' own workflow: In a later analysis, 77 million or so unique TCR beta chains were counted across the roughly 610 repertoires, and approximately 9.9 million of these chains were shared by at least two donors. A nearest-neighbor algorithm error-corrected the raw reads and collapsed the reads into unique sequences, merging closely related sequences to remove PCR and sequencing errors. CDR3 sequences were aligned to IMGT reference sequences to assign V, D and J gene segments. For a sequence to be retained, a match of at least six nucleotides was required to both a V gene segment and a J gene segment. Rearrangements were called productive when the CDR3 lacked stop codons and stayed in frame with V and J; all others were non-productive. Following IMGT convention, CDR3 was defined as the stretch from the second conserved V-encoded cysteine to the conserved J-encoded phenylalanine. In an earlier analysis of approximately 590 of the donors, sequences lacking an unambiguous match to a single V gene segment were excluded. An earlier analysis of a few hundred of the donors called V segments functional above 56.7% productive rearrangements and segregating when the between-donor standard deviation exceeded 5%. To diagnose cytomegalovirus status from the catalog of TCR beta chain sequences, a statistical classification framework was built. In a later analysis, V and J genes were assigned by comparing TCR nucleotide sequences against IMGT/GENE-DB human TR gene sequences. Using the TCRdist pipeline, a later analysis assigned CDR3 sequences along with most-parsimonious VDJ recombination scenarios. In a later analysis, each TCR beta chain was defined by its CDR3 amino acid sequence together with its V-gene family, and reads without a unique V-gene family were excluded. To address suspected cross-contamination and a sequencing artifact, a later analysis removed a few hundred highly shared, low-generation-probability nucleotide sequences. A later analysis calculated a clonal expansion index for each public chain from normalized within-repertoire ranks of inferred template counts. A later analysis computed generation probabilities with a VDJ recombination model fitted to out-of-frame rearrangements, and checked the results against IGoR. Hypergeometric tests were used in a later analysis to score TCR-TCR, TCR-HLA and TCR-CMV co-occurrence, with a repertoire-size bias correction applied to the TCR pairs. To estimate false discovery rates, a later analysis permuted the HLA or CMV assignments 20 times. A later analysis grouped co-occurring TCRs with DBSCAN, adding TCRdist sequence similarity when clustering within HLA-allele-positive subsets. Co-occurrence clustering excluded repertoires with fewer than 30,000 or more than 120,000 public chains, plus five with anomalous nucleotide sharing. Here the immuneACCESS table is served through TCRdb, limited to in-frame sequences with V and J called. Missing clones are a known gap in these copies; in checked studies unresolved V genes cover under half, and the rest lacks a known reason. For V, J and clone size, that table is used; D and trimming come from the DNA. The sample records some 130,000 clones, about 76% of which are singletons. The top ten clones comprise 3% to 5% of the sample.

The sample is drawn from a study of cytomegalovirus exposure and HLA in healthy donors (dated by TCRdb to the late 2010s). Regarding the study in general: An earlier analysis of 587 of the donors reported 250 to 350 Gb of sequence data and 117 million unique TCR beta sequences obtained from 180 million or so T cells. The study aimed to test whether cataloging public T cell receptors could reveal signatures of past pathogen exposure. To predict cytomegalovirus infection status, the study combined high-throughput TCR immunosequencing, statistical association of individual TCRs with disease status, and machine learning. Typing coverage differed by locus: A, B, C, DRB1 and DQB1 were typed in roughly 620-630 donors, DQA1 in 500 to 550, DPA1 in around 580, and DPB1 in just under 480. In a later genetic analysis, genome-wide SNP genotypes for about three fifths of the roughly 670 donors were used, and that subset was treated as a discovery cohort. Donor age, sex, ethnicity and CMV serostatus were compiled alongside the repertoire data. A separate validation cohort of about 110 different subjects was used in addition to the 666-subject first cohort. Class I and class II HLA loci were covered by the typing at four-digit resolution. Of the roughly 390 genotyped donors, about 84% fell in the genetic ancestry cluster associated with self-reported Caucasian donors. In the later analysis, no new phenotypic data were used to find candidate immune exposures; instead, reliance was placed on TCR beta sequences and their occurrence across donors. The study profiled the T cell repertoires of more than 500 subjects by immunosequencing and related them to cytomegalovirus serostatus. Roughly 300 gigabases of sequencing data and roughly 81 million unique TCR sequences made up an early release that covered nearly 650 HLA-typed donors. A later analysis re-analyzed previously published TCR beta repertoires from 660 or so donors and added high-resolution HLA genotyping to study TCR occurrence patterns. Every repertoire in the discovery cohort had been generated on one and the same sequencing platform. On average, 235,054 unique TCR beta nucleotide sequences were sequenced per donor among a few hundred genotyped donors of the cohort, with roughly 18% of those sequences being non-productive. Because of strong linkage in the cohort, 4 to 6 DR-DQ haplotypes were treated as single units for association and clustering. An earlier analysis of approximately 500 of the donors applied high-throughput TCR beta sequencing to assess whether each TCR beta V gene segment acted as functional or pseudogenic.

The investigation overall reported the following: In a later analysis, most CMV-associated TCR beta chains were found to appear HLA-restricted, with HLA associations seemingly driven largely by CMV exposure. A later genetic analysis associated a missense DCLRE1C variant with V-gene and J-gene trimming of TCR beta chains, and an independent cohort replicated the association. In vitro tests confirmed that a few of the cytomegalovirus-associated TCR beta chains recognize cytomegalovirus antigens. Some IMGT-functional V segments, including TRBV6-2 and TRBV6-3, could not be told apart with the 87-base-pair reads, so those segments were excluded. When HLA alleles, especially DR and DQ, strongly co-occurred, attributing TCR associations to individual alleles was difficult. Presence/absence analyses assumed roughly uniform sequencing depth across donors, an assumption that may not hold. Specific HLA alleles were associated with over 15,000 TCR beta sequences at a false discovery rate of 0.05 in a later analysis. Broadly in line with IMGT annotations, most TCR beta V segments showed up in productive rearrangements about 87% or about 30% of the time in an earlier analysis of some 590 of the donors. According to a later analysis, TCR association rates differed among HLA loci, with DRB1 alleles showing the most associated TCRs and HLA-C alleles showing the fewest. Several of the top co-occurrence clusters appeared to be linked to parvovirus B19, influenza, CMV and Epstein-Barr virus, according to a later analysis. Correlated functional status among segregating V segments might reflect linkage disequilibrium, but an unknown experimental factor could not be ruled out. Only TCR beta chains were sequenced in this cohort, and the absence of alpha or paired-chain data limited detectable features. The authors suggested that the approach could potentially be generalized to other disease states and immunological phenotypes. About 17 rarely observed V segments, including chromosome 9 orphons, were excluded from the earlier analysis of several hundred of the donors because counts were too low. For the cohort, immune exposure information was limited to CMV serostatus. Compared with equally common non-associated chains, HLA-associated TCR beta chains in a later analysis were more clonally expanded and had lower generation probabilities. Across donors, most TCR sequences were observed very rarely, whereas some public TCRs were present in many individuals. Because HLA typing was missing for some donors at each locus, association tests included only the typed subset. A further reported finding was that TCR beta sequences accurately predicted the HLA-A and HLA-B alleles for most subjects in the first cohort. The study listed 150 to 200 TCR beta chains as associated with cytomegalovirus. Compared with the 666-donor mean, donors in an Asian-associated ancestry cluster had fewer N-insertions in productive TCRs, according to a later genetic analysis. Cytomegalovirus status was reported to be diagnosed by the classifier with high specificity and sensitivity in both the original and validation cohorts. A cluster of highly shared sequence variants was judged likely to represent a technical artifact of the sequencing pipeline.

The cohort consisted of 650 to 700 healthy bone marrow donors. At the time of sampling, all cohort members were nominally healthy, though unrecorded immune exposures were likely present. The donor tested CMV seronegative and was one of the 352 seronegative cohort members. Each donor provided a peripheral blood sample, and peripheral blood mononuclear cells were used for TCR beta sequencing. Genomic DNA extraction from the blood cell samples was performed with the Qiagen DNeasy Blood Extraction Kit. The receptor was derived from a male donor in good health and CMV-seronegative. The chain joins TRBV9 to TRBJ2-1, with 7 junctional bases fitting TRBD1. The sequencing sample was made of PBMCs. The CDR3 sequence is CASSVDRAYNEQFF. The sequenced DNA: TGTGCCAGCAGCGTTGACAGGGCCTACAATGAGCAGTTCTTC.